This entry lists 14 T cell receptor beta chains sequenced from one sample in a study of PD-L1 blockade in urothelial cancer. Clones were sequenced by immunoSEQ multiplex PCR, and TCRdb holds only the in-frame ones, with some missing. The data contain some 30,000 clones, 85% to 90% of them singletons. The sequenced sample was PBMCs, obtained around atezolizumab (anti-PD-L1) treatment. These receptors came from a man over 45 with urothelial cancer.

The chain links TRBV7-8 to TRBJ1-2, with 7 bases aligning to TRBD1. Germline V lookup: CDR1 SGHVS, CDR2 FQNEAQ. The CDR3 has 13 residues. The J segment lost 1 base and the V segment lost 9 bases, leaving 5 bases of the junction unmatched. This CDR3 reads CASRQGSNYGYTF. Here the CDR3 DNA reads TGTGCCAGTAGACAGGGAAGTAACTATGGCTACACCTTC.

The chain carries TRBV30 and TRBJ2-7; 9 positions agree with TRBD1. Germline values: CDR1 GTSNPN, CDR2 SVGIG (reference sequence). CDR3 size: 14 residues. V trimming: 4 bases; J trimming: 5 bases; junction bases outside the gene matches: 9. The CDR3: CAWKGQGEVDEQYF. The CDR3 DNA reads as TGTGCCTGGAAGGGACAGGGAGAAGTGGACGAGCAGTACTTC.

This clone appeared once. The chain joins TRBV6-1 to TRBJ2-7; 8 bases are shared with TRBD1. Looked up from germline, CDR1 is MNHNS and CDR2 is SASEGT. The CDR3 runs to 14 residues. V dropped 3 bases and J dropped 4; count of bases not matched to a gene: 5. CDR3 sequence (DNA): TGTGCCAGCAGTGAGGCAGGGGGCAATTACGAGCAGTACTTC. This encodes CASSEAGGNYEQYF.

This clone was recorded a few times. V is TRBV27 and J is TRBJ1-6; 7 bases align to TRBD1. Germline V CDR1 and CDR2: MNHEY, SMNVEV (reference sequence). Trimming cost V 4 bases and J 8 bases; bases outside gene matches: 5. The CDR3 is 14 amino acids. The CDR3 protein is CASSSDRADSPLHF. CDR3 coding DNA: TGTGCCAGCAGTTCCGACAGGGCGGATTCACCCCTCCACTTT.

The chain is built from TRBV18 and TRBJ2-7; TRBD2 matches 10 bases. Unmatched junction bases numbered 1, after V lost 2 bases and J lost 6 bases. The CDR3 spans 13 residues. Germline CDR1 reads KGHSH; CDR2 reads LQKENI. The CDR3 protein is CASSPTSGIEQYF. CDR3 sequence (DNA): TGTGCCAGCTCACCAACTAGCGGGATCGAGCAGTACTTC. Complete variable domain (other parts from reference TRBV18 and TRBJ2-7): NAGVMQNPRHLVRRRGQEARLRCSPMKGHSHVYWYRQLPEEGLKFMVYLQKENIIDESGMPKERFSAEFPKEGPSILRIQQVVRGDSAAYFCASSPTSGIEQYFGPGTRLTVT.

V and J are TRBV4-3 and TRBJ2-2; 9 bases align to TRBD2. The CDR3 covers 18 residues. V trimming: 4 bases; J trimming: 5 bases; junction bases outside the gene matches: 14. CDR1 and CDR2 from the germline V gene are LGHNA and YSLEER. The CDR3 nucleotides are TGCGCCAGCAGCCTGATCTCGGCGGGAGGGCAAACTACCGGGGAGCTGTTTTTT. Translated, it gives CASSLISAGGQTTGELFF.

Here the CDR3 reads CASSSSGAGETQYF. The CDR3 nucleotides are TGTGCCAGCAGCTCTTCGGGAGCCGGAGAGACCCAGTACTTC. J is TRBJ2-5 and V is TRBV7-2; a possible D gene is TRBD2 (6 bases). The CDR3 is 14 amino acids. Germline V lookup: CDR1 SGHTA, CDR2 FQGNSA. Between the trimmed V and J ends, which lost 4 bases and 4 bases, there was a span of 13 bases.

The chain recombines TRBV6-4 with TRBJ2-3; D may be TRBD2 (6 bases). Trimming stripped 8 bases from V and 0 bases from J, with 15 bases between. Germline loops: CDR1 MRHNA, CDR2 SNTAGT. This CDR3 spans 15 amino acids. The CDR3 bases are TGTGCCAGCCCGGGGGAAGATTCTAGCACAGATACGCAGTATTTT. Translation gives CASPGEDSSTDTQYF.

The chain employs TRBV14 and TRBJ2-3; 7 positions match TRBD2. Looked up from germline, CDR1 is SGHDN and CDR2 is FVKESK. V trimming: 2 bases; J trimming: 1 base; junction bases outside the gene matches: 9. The CDR3 runs to 17 residues. The CDR3 DNA reads as TGTGCCAGCAGCCAACCCCGACTAGCCTCGGGCACAGATACGCAGTATTTT. Protein: CASSQPRLASGTDTQYF. The whole variable domain, filled in from reference TRBV14 and TRBJ2-3, reads EAGVTQFPSHSVIEKGQTVTLRCDPISGHDNLYWYRRVMGKEIKFLLHFVKESKQDESGMPNNRFLAERTGGTYSTLKVQPAELEDSGVYFCASSQPRLASGTDTQYFGPGTRLTVL.

This sequence joins TRBV6-5 and TRBJ1-2; 7 bases are shared with TRBD1. The CDR3 length is 14 residues. Trimming at V came to 6 bases and at J to 3 bases, leaving 7 bases not matched to a gene. The germline V gene encodes CDR1 MNHEY and CDR2 SVGAGI. Written as DNA, the CDR3 is TGTGCCAGCAGCTCCGACAGGGTGTACTATGGCTACACCTTC. The encoded protein is CASSSDRVYYGYTF.

This clone was detected only once. This sequence joins TRBV7-6 and TRBJ2-5; 11 bases are a match to TRBD1. The ends lost 4 bases at V and 2 bases at J; junction bases unmatched: 9. The CDR3 covers 17 residues. Per the germline V gene, CDR1 is SGHVS and CDR2 is FNYEAQ. The CDR3 sequence is CASSSPRGQGDQETQYF. The CDR3 nucleotides read TGTGCCAGCAGCTCACCGAGGGGACAGGGGGATCAAGAGACCCAGTACTTC.

The V call is TRBV6-5, the J call TRBJ1-6, with 8 bases that match TRBD1. Germline V gives CDR1 MNHEY, CDR2 SVGAGI. The CDR3 totals 16 residues. V gave up 2 bases and J gave up 6 bases; unmatched junction bases: 6. The CDR3 DNA follows: TGTGCCAGCAGTTACCGAAAAGGACAGGGTAATTCACCCCTCCACTTT. Translation: CASSYRKGQGNSPLHF.

This sequence joins TRBV13 and TRBJ2-1, with 11 positions matching TRBD2. This CDR3 spans 16 amino acids. The germline V gene encodes CDR1 PRHDT and CDR2 FYEKMQ (reference sequence). Trimming at V came to 1 base and at J to 6 bases, leaving 5 bases not matched to a gene. The CDR3 region has the DNA TGTGCCAGCAGCTTAGAGGGGCTAGCGGGGGGCAATGAGCAGTTCTTC. This codes for CASSLEGLAGGNEQFF.

The V and J genes are TRBV6-1 and TRBJ1-1; D possibly corresponds to TRBD1 (5 bases). The V gene's germline CDR1 is MNHNS and CDR2 SASEGT. CDR3 length: 12 residues. Trimming left V 11 bases short and J 3 bases short, with 13 bases between. The CDR3 DNA reads as TGTGCCGGTCGGGGGGGGGACACTGAAGCTTTCTTT. Residues: CAGRGGDTEAFF.